One and the same sample provided the 21 T cell receptor beta chains below, sequenced in a study of OX40 agonist ivuxolimab in advanced cancers. TCRdb's copy holds only in-frame clones and misses some; the assay was immunoSEQ multiplex PCR. The sample lists some 74,000 clones; over 75% were seen once. The specimen was CD4+ or CD8+ T cells sorted from blood, collected in a trial of the OX40 agonist ivuxolimab. The source of these receptors is an adult with an advanced solid tumor such as melanoma, head and neck, liver or kidney cancer.

Concerning this clone: The sample contains more than one DNA sequence encoding this CDR3. V usage is TRBV7-2 and J usage is TRBJ2-3, with no clear D. Looked up from germline, CDR1 is SGHTA and CDR2 is FQGNSA. The CDR3 loop spans 12 amino acids. V was cut by 5 bases and J by 2 bases, with 5 bases left in between. CDR3 loop: CASSSFTDTQYF. In nucleotides, the CDR3 is TGTGCCAGCAGCAGCTTCACAGATACGCAGTATTTT.

V and J are TRBV6-6 and TRBJ2-1, with TRBD1 identical over 8 bases. V gave up 4 bases and J gave up 4 bases; unmatched junction bases: 3. The CDR3 spans 14 residues. From germline, CDR1 is MNHNY and CDR2 SVGAGI (reference sequence). The CDR3, as DNA: TGTGCCAGCAGTTCCCAGGGGGCTTACAATGAGCAGTTCTTC. Protein product: CASSSQGAYNEQFF.

The chain joins TRBV5-1 to TRBJ2-5; 9 bases agree with TRBD2. This CDR3 region has 17 residues. Germline assignment: CDR1 SGHRS and CDR2 YFSETQ. With 4 bases clipped from V and 0 bases from J, the junction kept 10 bases outside the gene matches. This chain's CDR3 is CASSTSGRPTNQETQYF. CDR3 bases: TGCGCCAGCAGCACCAGCGGGAGGCCAACTAACCAAGAGACCCAGTACTTC.

This clone occurred a few times. The V call is TRBV28, the J call TRBJ2-5, with D uncertain. The CDR3 spans 11 residues. CDR1 MDHEN and CDR2 SYDVKM come from the germline V gene. Trimming removed 6 bases at V and 1 base at J, with 3 bases between. CDR3 sequence reads: CASRSQETQYF. The CDR3 DNA sequence: TGTGCCAGCAGGTCCCAAGAGACCCAGTACTTC.

The CDR3 here is CASSRGLVEQFF. Written as DNA, the CDR3 is TGTGCCAGCAGCCGGGGGTTAGTTGAGCAGTTCTTC. This rearrangement joins TRBV7-2 to TRBJ2-1, with a tentative D call TRBD2 (6 bases). The CDR3 runs 12 residues. Germline CDR1 SGHTA, CDR2 FQGNSA. The V end was cut by 5 bases, the J end by 9 bases, with 11 bases between.

Written as DNA, the CDR3 is TGTGCCAGTAGCCTCGGCCGGCGGGGGCGCGAGCAGTACTTC. Its translation: CASSLGRRGREQYF. The chain carries TRBV19 and TRBJ2-7; D perhaps matches TRBD2 (7 bases). The CDR3 runs 14 residues. With 6 bases removed from V and 6 bases from J, the gap between germline ends came to 18 bases. Per germline, CDR1 LNHDA and CDR2 SQIVND (reference sequence).

The chain carries TRBV2 and TRBJ2-2; D is possibly TRBD2 (6 bases). CDR3 length: 15 amino acids. The V and J ends lost 7 bases and 2 bases respectively, with 14 bases between them. Germline V CDR1 and CDR2: SNHLY, FYNNEI. CDR3 in DNA: TGTGCCAGCACCTTAGCGGAATTCAACACCGGGGAGCTGTTTTTT. Its protein is CASTLAEFNTGELFF.

The chain has TRBV7-6 and TRBJ2-1, with 13 bases aligning to TRBD2. This CDR3 contains 16 residues. Germline lookup yields CDR1 SGHVS and CDR2 FNYEAQ. V lost 5 bases and J lost 4; bases outside the gene matches: 5. The CDR3 DNA sequence: TGTGCCAGCAGCGTCACACTAGCGGGGGGGTACAATGAGCAGTTCTTC. This encodes CASSVTLAGGYNEQFF. Based on the CDR3 plus reference TRBV7-6 and TRBJ2-1, the full variable domain is GAGVSQSPRYKVTKRGQDVALRCDPISGHVSLYWYRQALGQGPEFLTYFNYEAQQDKSGLPNDRFSAERPEGSISTLTIQRTEQRDSAMYRCASSVTLAGGYNEQFFGPGTRLTVL.

The V call is TRBV5-1, the J call TRBJ2-1; 7 bases are a match to TRBD2. J was trimmed by 0 bases and V by 4 bases; bases with no gene match: 7. This CDR3 contains 16 residues. Germline CDR1 and CDR2: SGHRS and YFSETQ. The CDR3 DNA sequence: TGCGCCAGCAGCCCGCCGGAGCGGGGCTCCTACAATGAGCAGTTCTTC. Its translation: CASSPPERGSYNEQFF.

This clone was picked up a small number of times. CDR3 nucleotide sequence: TGTGCCAGCAGCAAATCACGGGGAGCCGGGGAGCTGTTTTTT. It specifies CASSKSRGAGELFF. V is TRBV7-2 and J is TRBJ2-2, with D perhaps matching TRBD2 (5 bases). V lost 5 bases and J lost 6, with 13 bases in between. This CDR3 has 14 amino acids. The germline V gene has CDR1 SGHTA and CDR2 FQGNSA.

This rearrangement joins TRBV5-1 to TRBJ1-5, with D possibly being TRBD1 (5 bases). The CDR3 spans 14 residues. V was shortened by 0 bases and J by 7 bases, with 11 bases between the two germline ends. CDR1 and CDR2 (germline): SGHRS, YFSETQ. This chain's CDR3 is CASSLGEGWQPQHF. The CDR3 DNA is TGCGCCAGCAGCTTGGGGGAGGGGTGGCAGCCCCAGCATTTT. The full variable domain, its missing parts supplied by reference TRBV5-1 and TRBJ1-5, is KAGVTQTPRYLIKTRGQQVTLSCSPISGHRSVSWYQQTPGQGLQFLFEYFSETQRNKGNFPGRFSGRQFSNSRSEMNVSTLELGDSALYLCASSLGEGWQPQHFGDGTRLSIL.

This clone was seen only a few times. The chain has TRBV6-6 and TRBJ1-2; the D gene is possibly TRBD1 (6 bases). V was cut by 3 bases and J by 6 bases, with 8 bases left in between. Germline values: CDR1 MNHNY, CDR2 SVGAGI (reference sequence). There are 12 residues in the CDR3. CDR3 coding DNA: TGTGCCAGCAGTTATAGGGGGGATGGCTACACCTTC. It translates to CASSYRGDGYTF.

The CDR3 DNA follows: TGTGCCAGCACCCCCCTGGACGGGATTAATTCACCCCTCCACTTT. Its translation is CASTPLDGINSPLHF. This chain connects TRBV6-5 to TRBJ1-6, with D unresolved. Trimming shortened V by 7 bases and J by 6 bases, and 16 bases separated the two germline ends. CDR1 MNHEY and CDR2 SVGAGI come from the germline V gene. The CDR3 is 15 residues long.

This clone was found a few times. CDR3 DNA: TGTGCCAGCAGTCTCTCAGCTCGGTTGGGCCAGCATTTT. It is translated as CASSLSARLGQHF. The rearrangement joins TRBV28 to TRBJ1-5; D not certain. The CDR3 runs to 13 residues. With 5 bases removed from V and 12 bases from J, the gap between germline ends came to 17 bases. The germline gives CDR1 MDHEN, CDR2 SYDVKM.

The V gene is TRBV11-2, the J gene TRBJ2-4; TRBD2 might be the D (6 bases). Germline V gives CDR1 SGHAT, CDR2 FQNNGV. The CDR3 extends over 16 amino acids. V lost 5 bases and J lost 9, with 23 bases in between. CDR3 protein: CASSRRSLATAGIQYF. The CDR3 bases are TGTGCCAGCAGCCGGAGGTCCCTAGCCACAGCGGGCATTCAGTACTTC.

The chain uses TRBV18 and TRBJ2-3, with 7 bases fitting TRBD1. The CDR3 extends over 16 amino acids. Germline V CDR1 and CDR2: KGHSH, LQKENI. V gave up 0 bases and J gave up 0 bases; unmatched junction bases: 3. CDR3 nucleotides: TGTGCCAGCTCACCACCGAGGACAGGTAGCACAGATACGCAGTATTTT. Protein sequence: CASSPPRTGSTDTQYF.

V is TRBV6-6 and J is TRBJ1-1, with D maybe TRBD1 (5 bases). This CDR3 contains 13 residues. From germline, CDR1 is MNHNY and CDR2 SVGAGI (reference sequence). V lost 2 bases and J lost 8, with 12 bases in between. The CDR3 here is CASSYRGGEEAFF. The CDR3, as DNA: TGTGCCAGCAGTTACCGGGGGGGGGAAGAAGCTTTCTTT.

The CDR3 region is CASEGLRGTDTQYF. The CDR3 DNA reads TGTGCCAGCGAAGGACTCCGCGGCACAGATACGCAGTATTTT. The chain links TRBV25-1 to TRBJ2-3; tentatively, D is TRBD2 (5 bases). The germline V and J ends were trimmed by 8 bases and 1 base, with 13 bases remaining between them. CDR3 length: 14 residues. CDR1 and CDR2 from the germline V gene are MGHDK and SYGVNS.

V gene TRBV7-9 combines with J gene TRBJ2-7, with D perhaps being TRBD1 or TRBD2 (5 bases each). This CDR3 has 14 residues. V was pared by 5 bases and J by 0 bases, with 11 bases between. Germline lookup yields CDR1 SEHNR and CDR2 FQNEAQ (reference sequence). As DNA, the CDR3 is TGTGCCAGCAGCGGAGAGGGGACCTCCTACGAGCAGTACTTC. Its protein product is CASSGEGTSYEQYF.

The rearrangement links TRBV15 to TRBJ1-6, with D possibly matching TRBD1 (5 bases). This CDR3 has 15 amino acids. CDR1 and CDR2 from the germline V gene are LNHNV and YYDKDF (reference sequence). Trimming left V 3 bases short and J 3 bases short, with 9 bases between. CDR3 nucleotide sequence: TGTGCCACCAGCAGCCGGGACGGCTATAATTCACCCCTCCACTTT. The encoded protein is CATSSRDGYNSPLHF.

V usage is TRBV7-6 and J usage is TRBJ1-5; D gene unclear. The length of the CDR3 is 13 residues. From germline, CDR1 is SGHVS and CDR2 FNYEAQ. The V end was cut by 8 bases, the J end by 7 bases, with 15 bases between. The CDR3 DNA reads TGTGCCAGCTCGAGGCAGGCGGACCAGCCCCAGCATTTT. Translated, it gives CASSRQADQPQHF. Full variable domain (remainder filled in from reference TRBV7-6 and TRBJ1-5): GAGVSQSPRYKVTKRGQDVALRCDPISGHVSLYWYRQALGQGPEFLTYFNYEAQQDKSGLPNDRFSAERPEGSISTLTIQRTEQRDSAMYRCASSRQADQPQHFGDGTRLSIL.